This TCR beta chain was recorded in a study of regulatory T cells in long-lasting Graves disease. Points from the study as a whole: Favored usage of TRBV28, TRBJ1-2 and TRBJ2-5 was recorded in persistent disease.

V shed 5 bases and J 4 bases; nucleotides not matched to a gene: 10. The CDR3 length is 15 residues. CDR1 SGHAT and CDR2 FQNNGV come from the germline V gene. Noted time point: newly diagnosed GD, antithyroid drugs for less than 3 months. The TCR library was made from RNA extracted from PBMCs. The guidelines of the American Thyroid Association were the basis for diagnosing Graves' disease. Staff took 7.5 to 9.5 milliliters of peripheral blood and put it into EDTA tubes. Building the TCR beta libraries relied on iRepertoire HTBI primers, and CDR3 regions underwent Arm-PCR. TCRdb reanalysed the multiplex PCR reads using MiXCR and keeps one entry per CDR3 protein. The data show approximately 470,000 distinct CDR3 sequences, around 15% seen once. The table lists this clonotype with many counts. Its matching antigen is unknown. These same data were also listed under a study on T cells in Graves' hyperthyroidism and ophthalmopathy.

The chain recombines TRBV11-2 with TRBJ1-2, with 7 bases matching TRBD1. The sample consisted of peripheral blood mononuclear cells (PBMCs), taken at new diagnosis, from a patient treated with antithyroid drugs. The TCR sequence derives from a man aged 35 to 55 with Graves disease. CDR3 DNA sequence: TGTGCCAGCAGCAAACAACGGGACAGTAGCTATGGCTACACCTTC. As protein: CASSKQRDSSYGYTF. The whole variable domain, remainder taken from reference TRBV11-2 and TRBJ1-2, is EAGVAQSPRYKIIEKRQSVAFWCNPISGHATLYWYQQILGQGPKLLIQFQNNGVVDDSQLPKDRFSAERLKGVDSTLKIQPAKLEDSAVYLCASSKQRDSSYGYTFGSGTRLTVV.